Here is one TCR beta chain with its context. The antigen remains unidentified. The data derive from a study of cytomegalovirus exposure and HLA in healthy donors. Study-level findings and limits: A reported reduction in N-insertions relative to the approximately 640-donor mean was seen in an Asian-associated ancestry cluster in a later analysis. Trimming of TCR beta V- and J-genes showed a link, identified in a later analysis, to a missense DCLRE1C variant.

The PCR had 60 Vbeta and 13 Jbeta primers. Method: immunoSEQ multiplex PCR; TCRdb's copy keeps in-frame clones and lacks some. Altogether about 190,000 clones are present, over 70% being singletons, with the ten largest covering around 3.3%. The germline gives CDR1 SGHAT, CDR2 FQNNGV. V was cut by 7 bases and J by 7 bases, with 10 bases left in between. The CDR3 contains 11 residues. This receptor was obtained from a woman aged 25 to 39 in good health and CMV-seropositive. Sequencing was carried out using PBMCs. V gene TRBV11-2 combines with J gene TRBJ1-1; D might be TRBD1 (6 bases). CDR3: CASTPTGEAFF. The CDR3 bases are TGTGCCAGCACCCCGACAGGTGAAGCTTTCTTT.